One T cell receptor beta chain is described in this entry. Its cognate antigen is unknown. V dropped 3 bases and J dropped 9; count of bases not matched to a gene: 7. Germline CDR1 and CDR2: MGHRA and YSYEKL. This CDR3 region has 15 residues. These data originate in a study of CD8+CD57+ T cells in acquired aplastic anemia. Study-level information: The study obtained an average of around 3.1 ug of DNA from sorted CD4+ and CD8+ cells.

Study conclusions and caveats: The number of CD8+ CDR3 sequences shared by patients and controls was fewer than 35.

Genomic DNA was employed as the template in profiling TCR beta VDJ and CDR3. One entry per CDR3 protein results from TCRdb running MiXCR on the reads. The sample contains around 200,000 distinct CDR3 sequences, less than 65% of which appear only once. By flow cytometry, patients selected for sequencing had shown an expansion of CD8+CD57+ cells. Patients were treatment-naive when blood was sampled. The chain is built from TRBV4-1 and TRBJ1-6; 8 nucleotides agree with TRBD1. The sample was sorted CD4+, CD8+, or CD8+CD57+ T cells (not recorded which) from PBMCs. The source of this sequence is a human donor with aplastic anemia. The CDR3 nucleotides read TGCGCCAGCAGCCATCGGGACAGGTTGTTTTCACCCCTCCACTTT. This codes for CASSHRDRLFSPLHF.